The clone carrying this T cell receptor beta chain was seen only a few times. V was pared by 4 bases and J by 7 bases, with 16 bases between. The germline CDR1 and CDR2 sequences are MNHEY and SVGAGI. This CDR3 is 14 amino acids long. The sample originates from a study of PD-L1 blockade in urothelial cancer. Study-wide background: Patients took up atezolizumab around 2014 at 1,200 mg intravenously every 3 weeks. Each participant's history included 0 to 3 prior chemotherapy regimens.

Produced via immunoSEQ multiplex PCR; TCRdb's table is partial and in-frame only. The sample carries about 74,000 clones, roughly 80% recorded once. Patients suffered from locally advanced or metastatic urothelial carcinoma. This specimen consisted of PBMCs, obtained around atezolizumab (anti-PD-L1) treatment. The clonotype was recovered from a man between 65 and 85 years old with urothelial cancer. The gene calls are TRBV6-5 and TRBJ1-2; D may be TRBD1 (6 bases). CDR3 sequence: CASSSAPTGGGYTF. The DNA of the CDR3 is TGTGCCAGCAGTTCCGCTCCGACAGGTGGTGGCTACACCTTC.